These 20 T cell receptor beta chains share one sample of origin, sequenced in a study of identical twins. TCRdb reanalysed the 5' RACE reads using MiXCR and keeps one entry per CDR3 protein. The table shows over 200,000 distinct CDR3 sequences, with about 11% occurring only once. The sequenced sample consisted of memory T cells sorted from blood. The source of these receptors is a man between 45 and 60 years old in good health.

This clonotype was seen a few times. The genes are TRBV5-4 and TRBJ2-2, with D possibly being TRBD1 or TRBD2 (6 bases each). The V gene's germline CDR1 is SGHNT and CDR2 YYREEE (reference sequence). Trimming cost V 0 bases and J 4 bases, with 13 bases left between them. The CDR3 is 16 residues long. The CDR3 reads CASSLVGGAFTGELFF. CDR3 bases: TGTGCCAGCAGCTTGGTCGGGGGCGCGTTCACCGGGGAGCTGTTTTTT.

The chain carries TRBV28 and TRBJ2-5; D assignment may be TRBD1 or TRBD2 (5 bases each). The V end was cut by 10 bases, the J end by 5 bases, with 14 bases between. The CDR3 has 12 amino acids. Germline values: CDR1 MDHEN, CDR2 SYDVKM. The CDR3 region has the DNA TGTGCCATCGGACTTTCAGGGGAGACCCAGTACTTC. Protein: CAIGLSGETQYF.

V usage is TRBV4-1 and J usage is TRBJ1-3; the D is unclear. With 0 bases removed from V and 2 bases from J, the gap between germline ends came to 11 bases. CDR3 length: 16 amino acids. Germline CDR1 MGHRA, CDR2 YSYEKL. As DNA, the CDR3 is TGCGCCAGCAGCCAAGATAACCCTTACACTGGAAACACCATATATTTT. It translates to CASSQDNPYTGNTIYF.

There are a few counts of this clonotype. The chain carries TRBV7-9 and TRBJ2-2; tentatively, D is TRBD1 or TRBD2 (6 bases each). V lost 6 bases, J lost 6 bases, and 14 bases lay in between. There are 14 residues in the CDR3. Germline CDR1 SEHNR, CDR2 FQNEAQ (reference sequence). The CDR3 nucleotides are TGTGCCAGCAGGCCCCGGGGGCTATCCGGGGAGCTGTTTTTT. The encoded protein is CASRPRGLSGELFF. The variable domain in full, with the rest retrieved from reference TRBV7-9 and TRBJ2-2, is DTGVSQNPRHKITKRGQNVTFRCDPISEHNRLYWYRQTLGQGPEFLTYFQNEAQLEKSRLLSDRFSAERPKGSFSTLEIQRTEQGDSAMYLCASRPRGLSGELFFGEGSRLTVL.

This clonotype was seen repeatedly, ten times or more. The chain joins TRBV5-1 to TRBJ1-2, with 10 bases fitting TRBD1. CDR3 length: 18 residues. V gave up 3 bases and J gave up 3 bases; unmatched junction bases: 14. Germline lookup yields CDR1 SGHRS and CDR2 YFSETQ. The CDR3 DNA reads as TGCGCCAGCAGCTACACCCCGAGACAGGGGGCGCAGGACTATGGCTACACCTTC. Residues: CASSYTPRQGAQDYGYTF.

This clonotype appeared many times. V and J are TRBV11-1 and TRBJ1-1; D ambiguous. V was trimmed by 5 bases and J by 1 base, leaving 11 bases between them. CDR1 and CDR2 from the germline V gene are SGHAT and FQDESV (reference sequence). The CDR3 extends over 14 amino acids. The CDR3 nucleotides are TGTGCCAGCAGCGCCGCGACAACGAACACTGAAGCTTTCTTT. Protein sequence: CASSAATTNTEAFF. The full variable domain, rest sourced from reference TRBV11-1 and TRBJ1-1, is EAEVAQSPRYKITEKSQAVAFWCDPISGHATLYWYRQILGQGPELLVQFQDESVVDDSQLPKDRFSAERLKGVDSTLKIQPAELGDSAMYLCASSAATTNTEAFFGQGTRLTVV.

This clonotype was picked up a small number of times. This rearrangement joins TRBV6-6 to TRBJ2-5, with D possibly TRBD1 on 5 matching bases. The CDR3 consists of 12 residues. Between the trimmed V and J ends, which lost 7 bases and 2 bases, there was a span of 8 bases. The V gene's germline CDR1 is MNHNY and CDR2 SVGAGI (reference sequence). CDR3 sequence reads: CASKTEQETQYF. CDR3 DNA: TGTGCCAGCAAGACAGAGCAAGAGACCCAGTACTTC.

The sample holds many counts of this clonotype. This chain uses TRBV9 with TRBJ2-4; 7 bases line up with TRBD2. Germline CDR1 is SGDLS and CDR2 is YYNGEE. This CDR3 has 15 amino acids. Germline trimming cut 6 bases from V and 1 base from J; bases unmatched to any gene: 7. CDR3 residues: CASNRLGGAKNIQYF. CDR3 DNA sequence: TGTGCCAGCAATCGGCTGGGGGGGGCCAAAAACATTCAGTACTTC.

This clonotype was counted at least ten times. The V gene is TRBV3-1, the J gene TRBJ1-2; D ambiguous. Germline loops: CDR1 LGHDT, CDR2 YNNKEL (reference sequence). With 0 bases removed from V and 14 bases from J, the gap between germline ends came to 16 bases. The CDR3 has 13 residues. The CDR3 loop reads CASSQDLSSSGTF. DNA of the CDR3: TGTGCCAGCAGCCAAGATCTCTCCAGTTCTGGGACCTTC. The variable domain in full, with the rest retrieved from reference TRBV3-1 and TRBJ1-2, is DTAVSQTPKYLVTQMGNDKSIKCEQNLGHDTMYWYKQDSKKFLKIMFSYNNKELIINETVPNRFSPKSPDKAHLNLHINSLELGDSAVYFCASSQDLSSSGTFGSGTRLTVV.

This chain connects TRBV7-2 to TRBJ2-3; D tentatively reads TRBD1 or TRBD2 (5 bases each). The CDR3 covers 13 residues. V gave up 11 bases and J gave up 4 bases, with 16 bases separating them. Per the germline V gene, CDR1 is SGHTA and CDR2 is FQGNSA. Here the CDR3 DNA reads TGTGCCCTTAAGGGACCTTTCGCAGATACGCAGTATTTT. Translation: CALKGPFADTQYF.

CDR3 in DNA: TGTGCCAGCAGTTGGGGGGACAGGAGGTACCAAGAGACCCAGTACTTC. Amino acids: CASSWGDRRYQETQYF. This chain joins TRBV28 and TRBJ2-5, with 8 nucleotides matching TRBD1. CDR3 length equals 16 residues. Germline CDR1 is MDHEN and CDR2 is SYDVKM. The J segment lost 0 bases and the V segment lost 4 bases, leaving 7 bases of the junction unmatched. The full variable domain, completed using reference TRBV28 and TRBJ2-5, is DVKVTQSSRYLVKRTGEKVFLECVQDMDHENMFWYRQDPGLGLRLIYFSYDVKMKEKGDIPEGYSVSREKKERFSLILESASTNQTSMYLCASSWGDRRYQETQYFGPGTRLLVL.

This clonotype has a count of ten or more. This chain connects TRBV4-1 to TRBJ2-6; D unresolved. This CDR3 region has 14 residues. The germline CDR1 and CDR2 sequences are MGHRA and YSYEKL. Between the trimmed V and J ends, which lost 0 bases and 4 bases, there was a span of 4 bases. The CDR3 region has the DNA TGCGCCAGCAGCCAAGAACGGGGGGCCAACGTCCTGACTTTC. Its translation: CASSQERGANVLTF.

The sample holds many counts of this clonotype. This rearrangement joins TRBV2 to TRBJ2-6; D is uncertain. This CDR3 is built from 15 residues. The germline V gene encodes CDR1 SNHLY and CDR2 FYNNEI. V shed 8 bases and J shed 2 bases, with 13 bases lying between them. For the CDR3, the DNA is TGTGCCAGCCAACCGGGTTTTGCTGGGGCCAACGTCCTGACTTTC. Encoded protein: CASQPGFAGANVLTF.

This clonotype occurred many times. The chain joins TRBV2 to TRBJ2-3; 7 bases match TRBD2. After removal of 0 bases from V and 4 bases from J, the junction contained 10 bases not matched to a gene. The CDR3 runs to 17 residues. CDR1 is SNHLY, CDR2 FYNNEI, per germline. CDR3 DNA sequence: TGTGCCAGCAGTGAAGCGTTTGTTCAGCGGGGACCAGATACGCAGTATTTT. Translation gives CASSEAFVQRGPDTQYF.

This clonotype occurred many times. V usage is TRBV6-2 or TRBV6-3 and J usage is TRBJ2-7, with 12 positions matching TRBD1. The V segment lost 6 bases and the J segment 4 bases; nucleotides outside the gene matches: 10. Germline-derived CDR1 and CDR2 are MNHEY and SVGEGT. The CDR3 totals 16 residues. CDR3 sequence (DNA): TGTGCCAGCAGACCGGGACAGGGGGCCCTAAGGTACGAGCAGTACTTC. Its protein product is CASRPGQGALRYEQYF.

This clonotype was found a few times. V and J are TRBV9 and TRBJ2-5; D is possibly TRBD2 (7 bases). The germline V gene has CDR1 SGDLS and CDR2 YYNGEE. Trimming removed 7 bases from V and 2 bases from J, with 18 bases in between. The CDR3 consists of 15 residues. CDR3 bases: TGTGCCAGCGCCTCTGGGGGGGGGCCTCAAGAGACCCAGTACTTC. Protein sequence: CASASGGGPQETQYF. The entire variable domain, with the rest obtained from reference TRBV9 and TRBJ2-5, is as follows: DSGVTQTPKHLITATGQRVTLRCSPRSGDLSVYWYQQSLDQGLQFLIQYYNGEERAKGNILERFSAQQFPDLHSELNLSSLELGDSALYFCASASGGGPQETQYFGPGTRLLVL.

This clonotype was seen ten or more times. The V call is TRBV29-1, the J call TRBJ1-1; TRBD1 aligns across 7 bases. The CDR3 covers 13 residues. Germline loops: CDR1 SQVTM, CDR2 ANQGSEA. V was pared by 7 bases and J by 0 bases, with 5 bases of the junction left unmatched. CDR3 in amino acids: CSARTGMNTEAFF. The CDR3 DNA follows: TGCAGCGCCAGGACAGGTATGAACACTGAAGCTTTCTTT.

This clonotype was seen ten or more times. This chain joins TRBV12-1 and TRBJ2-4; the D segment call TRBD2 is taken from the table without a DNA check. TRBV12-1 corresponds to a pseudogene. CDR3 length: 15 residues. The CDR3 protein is CASDEWGGTGNIQYF. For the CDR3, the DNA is TGTGCCAGTGACGAGTGGGGGGGAACGGGAAACATTCAGTACTTC.

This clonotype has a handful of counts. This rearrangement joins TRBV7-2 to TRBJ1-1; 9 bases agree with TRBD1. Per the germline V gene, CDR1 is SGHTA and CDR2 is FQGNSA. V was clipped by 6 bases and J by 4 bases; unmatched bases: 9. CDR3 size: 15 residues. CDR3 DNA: TGTGCCAGCAGATGGAGCACAGGGGGCGGCACTGAAGCTTTCTTT. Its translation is CASRWSTGGGTEAFF.

The CDR3 is CSAERQGALGYTF. In nucleotides, the CDR3 is TGCAGTGCTGAGAGACAGGGGGCCCTAGGCTACACCTTC. V gene TRBV20-1 combines with J gene TRBJ1-2, with TRBD1 matching over 10 bases. Germline lookup yields CDR1 DFQATT and CDR2 SNEGSKA (reference sequence). The CDR3 loop spans 13 amino acids. The J segment lost 8 bases and the V segment lost 5 bases, leaving 8 bases of the junction unmatched.